This TCR beta chain was sequenced for a study of OX40 agonist ivuxolimab in advanced cancers. Across the study: Ivuxolimab, an agonistic anti-OX40 (CD134) antibody, was given to patients. Treatment received earlier with anti-PD-1, anti-PD-L1 or anti-CTLA-4 agents was allowed, and under 50% had some.

Only in-frame clones appear in the TCRdb table, and some are missing; sequencing was by immunoSEQ multiplex PCR. The sample has around 150,000 clones, 75% to 95% seen once. V shed 4 bases and J shed 5 bases, with 14 bases lying between them. Germline assignment: CDR1 SQVTM and CDR2 ANQGSEA. The CDR3 contains 13 residues. Study-wide results and limits: Among the lowest levels of clonal expansion were found in partial responders at 0.1-3.0 mg/kg.

This clone was seen a few times. Its specificity is not known. The V gene is TRBV29-1, the J gene TRBJ2-5, with unresolved D. The clonotype was recovered from an adult with an advanced solid tumor such as melanoma, head and neck, liver or kidney cancer. The sample consisted of CD4+ or CD8+ T cells sorted from blood, taken in a trial of the OX40 agonist ivuxolimab. The CDR3 DNA is TGCAGCGTTGGACTGGTATTACGGGAGACCCAGTACTTC. This codes for CSVGLVLRETQYF.